This T cell receptor beta chain was captured in a study of PD-1 blockade in mismatch repair-deficient tumors. All patients were mismatch repair deficient, assessed by either PCR or immunohistochemistry. The germline V gene encodes CDR1 SEHNR and CDR2 FQNEAQ (reference sequence). The V end lost 3 bases, the J end lost 7 bases, and 12 bases lay between the germline ends. CDR3 length: 13 residues. General study results and limits: Rapid post-treatment expansion, then contraction, generally preceding radiologic response, marked tumor-resident clones.

Clones were sequenced by immunoSEQ multiplex PCR, and TCRdb holds only the in-frame ones, with some missing. The data hold 40,000 or so clones, with 80% to 85% observed a single time. This clone occurred once. What it recognizes is unknown. The receptor's source is an adult with mismatch repair-deficient cancer. This sequence joins TRBV7-9 and TRBJ1-2; D possibly corresponds to TRBD1 (5 bases). Here the sequenced sample was PBMCs, taken about 40 weeks after starting pembrolizumab. CDR3 residues: CASSLGGKGGYTF. The CDR3 DNA reads as TGTGCCAGCAGCTTGGGGGGAAAGGGTGGCTACACCTTC.